This T cell receptor (beta chain) is drawn from a study of neurological immune-mediated disorders. V was pared by 1 base and J by 8 bases, with 3 bases of the junction left unmatched. Germline V gene lookup returns CDR1 MDHEN and CDR2 SYDVKM. There are 14 residues in the CDR3. Study outcomes and limitations: On phylogenetic grouping, the repertoires of 18 of 34 multiple sclerosis patients fell within one related-CDR3 cluster, constituting a possible signature.

This clonotype was seen at least ten times. As yet, its antigen is unknown. TCRdb called the 5' RACE reads again in MiXCR, with one record for every CDR3 protein. The sample has more than 50,000 distinct CDR3 sequences; roughly 5% are singletons. The receptor was isolated from a woman aged 25 to 39 with multiple sclerosis. The sample comprised PBMCs. V gene TRBV28 combines with J gene TRBJ1-5; 9 nucleotides line up with TRBD1. CDR3 coding DNA: TGTGCCAGCAGTTTATTGGGACAGGGCAAGCCCCAGCATTTT. Translating it yields CASSLLGQGKPQHF.